The 3 T cell receptor beta chains given below trace back to one sample, sequenced in a study of blood T cell repertoires in COVID-19. Libraries were prepared by immunoSEQ multiplex PCR; TCRdb keeps only in-frame clonotypes and omits some of them. Of 400,000 or so clones listed, more than 85% were seen once; the top ten hold about 3%. Input material: peripheral blood. These receptors came from a human donor in a cohort sampled during active COVID-19.

The chain is built from TRBV7-3 and TRBJ2-1; D gene uncertain. Germline CDR1 SGHTA, CDR2 FQGTGA. This CDR3 is 9 amino acids long. Trimming took off 10 bases at V and 10 bases at J, with 8 bases between the two ends. In DNA, the CDR3 is TGTGCCACCCAGAACGAGCAGTTCTTC. It specifies CATQNEQFF.

This clone came up once. The chain is built from TRBV7-8 and TRBJ1-5; weak D call: TRBD1 (6 bases). The CDR3 totals 15 residues. V lost 2 bases and J 6 bases, leaving 14 bases between the germline ends. Germline V lookup: CDR1 SGHVS, CDR2 FQNEAQ. The CDR3: CASSLTTGNGQPQHF. CDR3 nucleotide sequence: TGTGCCAGCAGCTTAACTACAGGGAACGGTCAGCCCCAGCATTTT.

The chain joins TRBV3-1 (or the pseudogene TRBV3-2) to TRBJ1-2, with 7 bases matching TRBD1. V shed 5 bases and J 8 bases; nucleotides not matched to a gene: 8. The CDR3 totals 13 residues. The germline CDR1 and CDR2 sequences are LGHDT and YNNKEL (reference sequence). The CDR3 loop reads CASSLTGVKGYTF. Written as DNA, the CDR3 is TGTGCCAGCAGCTTAACAGGGGTGAAGGGCTACACCTTC.